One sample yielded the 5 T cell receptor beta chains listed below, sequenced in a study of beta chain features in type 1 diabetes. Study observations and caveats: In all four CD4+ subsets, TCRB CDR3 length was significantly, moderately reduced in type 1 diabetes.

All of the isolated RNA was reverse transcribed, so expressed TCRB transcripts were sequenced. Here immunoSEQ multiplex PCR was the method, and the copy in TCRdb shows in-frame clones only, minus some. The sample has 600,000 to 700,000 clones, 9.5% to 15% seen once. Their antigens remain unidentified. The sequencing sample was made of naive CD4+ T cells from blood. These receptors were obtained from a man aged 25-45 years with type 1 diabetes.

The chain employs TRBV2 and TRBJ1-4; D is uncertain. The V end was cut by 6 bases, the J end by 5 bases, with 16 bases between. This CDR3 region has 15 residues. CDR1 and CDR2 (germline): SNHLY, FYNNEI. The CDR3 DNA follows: TGTGCCAGCAGGCCAGTGGACGGAGCCAATGAAAAACTGTTTTTT. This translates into CASRPVDGANEKLFF.

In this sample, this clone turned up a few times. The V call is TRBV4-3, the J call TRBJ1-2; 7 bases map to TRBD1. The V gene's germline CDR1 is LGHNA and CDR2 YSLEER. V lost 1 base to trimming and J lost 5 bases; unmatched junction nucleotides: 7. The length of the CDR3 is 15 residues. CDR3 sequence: CASSQGRTGGYGYTF. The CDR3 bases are TGCGCCAGCAGCCAAGGGAGGACAGGTGGATATGGCTACACCTTC.

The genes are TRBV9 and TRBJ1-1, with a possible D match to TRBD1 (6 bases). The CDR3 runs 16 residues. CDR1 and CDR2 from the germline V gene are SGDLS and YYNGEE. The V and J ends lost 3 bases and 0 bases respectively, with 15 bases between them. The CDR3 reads CASSAGAAVMNTEAFF. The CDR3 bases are TGTGCCAGCAGCGCGGGGGCAGCCGTTATGAACACTGAAGCTTTCTTT.

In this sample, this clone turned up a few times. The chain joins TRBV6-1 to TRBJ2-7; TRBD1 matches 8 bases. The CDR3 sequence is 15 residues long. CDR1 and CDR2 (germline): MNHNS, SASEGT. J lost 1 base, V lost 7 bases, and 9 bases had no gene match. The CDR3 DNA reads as TGTGCCAGCACCTCCCGGACAGGGTATTCCTACGAGCAGTACTTC. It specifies CASTSRTGYSYEQYF.

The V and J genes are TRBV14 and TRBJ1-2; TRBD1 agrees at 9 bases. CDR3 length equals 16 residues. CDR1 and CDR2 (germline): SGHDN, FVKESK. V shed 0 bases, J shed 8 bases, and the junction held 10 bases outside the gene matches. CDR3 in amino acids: CASSQDGNNRGQGYTF. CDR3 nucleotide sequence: TGTGCCAGCAGCCAAGATGGCAACAACAGGGGGCAAGGCTACACCTTC.